This TCR beta chain was observed in a study of T cell changes during pregnancy in multiple sclerosis. V was pared by 1 base and J by 7 bases, with 6 bases of the junction left unmatched. Per the germline V gene, CDR1 is LNHDA and CDR2 is SQIVND (reference sequence). The CDR3 runs to 15 residues. TCRdb's copy holds only in-frame clones and misses some; the assay was immunoSEQ multiplex PCR. The sample includes 38,000 or so clones, approximately 92% of them seen just once. Sequenced here: CD8+ T cells from peripheral blood mononuclear cells, sampled in the first trimester of pregnancy. V gene TRBV19 combines with J gene TRBJ1-4; 7 nucleotides match TRBD1. The sequence was obtained from a female donor with multiple sclerosis, enrolled in a pregnancy study. DNA of the CDR3: TGTGCCAGTAGTATAGTCGGGACAGTCAGTGAAAAACTGTTTTTT. The encoded protein is CASSIVGTVSEKLFF.